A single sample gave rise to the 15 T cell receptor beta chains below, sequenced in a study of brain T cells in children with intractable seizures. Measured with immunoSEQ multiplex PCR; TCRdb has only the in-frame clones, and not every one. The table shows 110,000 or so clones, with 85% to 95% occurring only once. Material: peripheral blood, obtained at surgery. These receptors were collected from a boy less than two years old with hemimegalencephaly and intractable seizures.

CDR3 amino acids: CASSWDNYEQYF. The CDR3 DNA is TGTGCCAGCAGTTGGGACAACTACGAGCAGTACTTC. V gene TRBV6-2 or TRBV6-3 combines with J gene TRBJ2-7; TRBD1 might be the D (6 bases). Germline lookup yields CDR1 MNHEY and CDR2 SVGEGT. Trimming removed 4 bases at V and 3 bases at J, with 7 bases between. This CDR3 comprises 12 residues.

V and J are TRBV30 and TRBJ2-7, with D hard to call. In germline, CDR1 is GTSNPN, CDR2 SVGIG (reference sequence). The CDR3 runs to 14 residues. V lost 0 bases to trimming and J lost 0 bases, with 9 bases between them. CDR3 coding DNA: TGTGCCTGGAGTGTAACCAGGAGCTCCTACGAGCAGTACTTC. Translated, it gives CAWSVTRSSYEQYF.

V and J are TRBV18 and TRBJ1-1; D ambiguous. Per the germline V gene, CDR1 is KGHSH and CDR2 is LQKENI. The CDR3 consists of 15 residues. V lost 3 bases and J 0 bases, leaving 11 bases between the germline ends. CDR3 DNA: TGTGCCAGCTCACCGATGGAGGCCGTGAACACTGAAGCTTTCTTT. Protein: CASSPMEAVNTEAFF.

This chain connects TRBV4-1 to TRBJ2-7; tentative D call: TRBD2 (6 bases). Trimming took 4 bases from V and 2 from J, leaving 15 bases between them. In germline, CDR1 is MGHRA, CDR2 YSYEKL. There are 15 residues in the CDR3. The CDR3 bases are TGCGCCAGCAGCCGCCTACGGGACTCAACCTACGAGCAGTACTTC. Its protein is CASSRLRDSTYEQYF.

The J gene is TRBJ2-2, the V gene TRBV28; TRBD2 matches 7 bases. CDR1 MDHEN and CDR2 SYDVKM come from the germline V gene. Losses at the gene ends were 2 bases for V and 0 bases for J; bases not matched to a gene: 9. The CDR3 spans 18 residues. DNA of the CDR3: TGTGCCAGCAGTTTAGGCCCGGCGGGGGACTCGAACACCGGGGAGCTGTTTTTT. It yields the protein CASSLGPAGDSNTGELFF.

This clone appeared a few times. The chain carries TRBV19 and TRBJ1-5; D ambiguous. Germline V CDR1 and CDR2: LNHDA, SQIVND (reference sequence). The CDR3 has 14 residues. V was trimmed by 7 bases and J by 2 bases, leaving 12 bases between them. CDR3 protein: CASTRGLGNQPQHF. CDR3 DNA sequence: TGTGCCAGTACCCGGGGTTTGGGCAATCAGCCCCAGCATTTT.

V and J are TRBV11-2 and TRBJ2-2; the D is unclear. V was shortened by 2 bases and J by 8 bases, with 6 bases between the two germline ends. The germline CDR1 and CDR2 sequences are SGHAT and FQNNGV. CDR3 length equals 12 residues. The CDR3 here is CASSLLRGELFF. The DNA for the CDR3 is TGTGCCAGCAGCTTATTACGAGGGGAGCTGTTTTTT.

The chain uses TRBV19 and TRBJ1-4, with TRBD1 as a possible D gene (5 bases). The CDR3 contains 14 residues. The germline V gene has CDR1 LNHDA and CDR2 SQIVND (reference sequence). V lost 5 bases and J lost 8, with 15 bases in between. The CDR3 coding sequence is TGTGCCAGTAGTTCGGGACCGAGGAAGGAAAAACTGTTTTTT. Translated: CASSSGPRKEKLFF. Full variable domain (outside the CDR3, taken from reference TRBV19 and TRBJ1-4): DGGITQSPKYLFRKEGQNVTLSCEQNLNHDAMYWYRQDPGQGLRLIYYSQIVNDFQKGDIAEGYSVSREKKESFPLTVTSAQKNPTAFYLCASSSGPRKEKLFFGSGTQLSVL.

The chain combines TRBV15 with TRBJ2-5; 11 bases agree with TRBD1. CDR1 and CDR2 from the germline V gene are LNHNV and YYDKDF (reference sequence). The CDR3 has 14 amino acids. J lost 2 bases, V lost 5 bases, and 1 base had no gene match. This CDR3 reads CATSRDRGQETQYF. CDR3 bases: TGTGCCACCAGCCGGGACAGGGGGCAAGAGACCCAGTACTTC. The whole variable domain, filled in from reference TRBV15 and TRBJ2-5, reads DAMVIQNPRYQVTQFGKPVTLSCSQTLNHNVMYWYQQKSSQAPKLLFHYYDKDFNNEADTPDNFQSRRPNTSFCFLDIRSPGLGDTAMYLCATSRDRGQETQYFGPGTRLLVL.

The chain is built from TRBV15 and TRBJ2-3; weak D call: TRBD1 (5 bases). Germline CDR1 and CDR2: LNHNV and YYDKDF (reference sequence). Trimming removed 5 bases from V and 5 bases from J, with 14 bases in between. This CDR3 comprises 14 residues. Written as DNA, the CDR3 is TGTGCCACCAGCTCAGCAGGGTGGGTAGATACGCAGTATTTT. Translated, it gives CATSSAGWVDTQYF.

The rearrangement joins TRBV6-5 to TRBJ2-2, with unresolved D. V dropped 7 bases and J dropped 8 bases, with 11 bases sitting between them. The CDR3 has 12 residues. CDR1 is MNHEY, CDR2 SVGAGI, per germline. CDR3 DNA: TGTGCCAGCACCCTCGGGTTTGGGGAGCTGTTTTTT. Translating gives CASTLGFGELFF.

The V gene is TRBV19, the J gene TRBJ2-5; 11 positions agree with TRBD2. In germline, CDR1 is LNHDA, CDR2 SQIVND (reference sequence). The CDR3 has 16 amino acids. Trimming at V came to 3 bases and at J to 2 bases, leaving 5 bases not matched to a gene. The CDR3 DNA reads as TGTGCCAGTAGTATCACGACTAGCGGGGATCAAGAGACCCAGTACTTC. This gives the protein CASSITTSGDQETQYF.

The CDR3 bases are TGTGCCAGCAGCTTAGTGGGTAGGATAGATACGCAGTATTTT. Protein product: CASSLVGRIDTQYF. The chain uses TRBV7-2 and TRBJ2-3; D call uncertain. The CDR3 consists of 14 residues. The germline CDR1 and CDR2 sequences are SGHTA and FQGNSA. Trimming cost V 1 base and J 5 bases, with 10 bases left between them.

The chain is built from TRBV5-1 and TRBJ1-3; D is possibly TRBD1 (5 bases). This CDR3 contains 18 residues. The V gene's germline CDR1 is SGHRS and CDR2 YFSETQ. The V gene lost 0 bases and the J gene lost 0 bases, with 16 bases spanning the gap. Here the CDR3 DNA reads TGCGCCAGCAGCTTGGGGGGCCTCAGACATGGCTCTGGAAACACCATATATTTT. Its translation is CASSLGGLRHGSGNTIYF.

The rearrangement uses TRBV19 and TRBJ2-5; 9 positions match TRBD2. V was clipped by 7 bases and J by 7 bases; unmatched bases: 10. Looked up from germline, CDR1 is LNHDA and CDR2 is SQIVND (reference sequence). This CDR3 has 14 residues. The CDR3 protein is CASKVAGDGVTQYF. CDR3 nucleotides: TGTGCCAGTAAGGTAGCGGGAGATGGTGTGACCCAGTACTTC.